The 17 T cell receptor beta chains below come from one sample, sequenced in a study of human T cells and chemical hapten exposure. Regarding time point: patch test 3, about 24 weeks after DPC sensitization. Treatment described: therapeutic diphenylcyclopropenone sensitization with weekly scalp DPC. One entry per CDR3 protein, called by TCRdb with MiXCR from the RACE reads. Of approximately 90,000 distinct CDR3 sequences detected, roughly 27% appear once; the ten largest clones hold 10%. The material was whole blood, obtained in connection with sensitization to the hapten diphenylcyclopropenone (DPC). These receptor sequences come from a man aged 35 to 55 with alopecia areata. Some clones in this sample may be carry-over from other donors' samples.

This clonotype was observed a few times. The genes are TRBV28 and TRBJ1-1, with 7 bases identical to TRBD1. Germline V gives CDR1 MDHEN, CDR2 SYDVKM. Trimming removed 6 bases from V and 2 bases from J; junction bases left unmatched: 9. The CDR3 contains 15 residues. The CDR3, as DNA: TGTGCCAGCAGGTGGGCCACAGGGGCCAACACTGAAGCTTTCTTT. Its translation: CASRWATGANTEAFF.

V usage is TRBV20-1 and J usage is TRBJ2-2; possibly TRBD1 for D (7 bases). The germline CDR1 and CDR2 sequences are DFQATT and SNEGSKA (reference sequence). V was clipped by 6 bases and J by 6 bases, with 20 bases between them. The CDR3 runs to 15 residues. The CDR3 DNA follows: TGCAGTGCCCCCGGAGGGGGCGTGATATCCGGGGAGCTGTTTTTT. This translates into CSAPGGGVISGELFF.

The gene calls are TRBV12-3 or TRBV12-4 and TRBJ1-6; 12 bases align to TRBD1. CDR3 size: 15 residues. The J segment lost 10 bases and the V segment lost 3 bases, leaving 4 bases of the junction unmatched. The CDR3 bases are TGTGCCAGCAGTTTGGGGACAGGGGGCGGGTCACCCCTCCACTTT. Protein: CASSLGTGGGSPLHF.

CDR3 sequence: CASSESLVGELFF. For the CDR3, the DNA is TGTGCCAGCAGTGAGAGCCTGGTCGGGGAGCTGTTTTTT. This rearrangement joins TRBV6-2 or TRBV6-3 to TRBJ2-2; no clear D. CDR3 length: 13 residues. The V end lost 5 bases, the J end lost 7 bases, and 11 bases lay between the germline ends. Looked up from germline, CDR1 is MNHEY and CDR2 is SVGEGT.

The rearrangement links TRBV28 to TRBJ2-1, with TRBD1 matching 8 bases. After removal of 4 bases from V and 9 bases from J, the junction contained 8 bases not matched to a gene. The germline V gene encodes CDR1 MDHEN and CDR2 SYDVKM. There are 14 residues in the CDR3. This CDR3 is CASSSQGARIEQFF. The CDR3 nucleotides are TGTGCCAGCAGTTCCCAGGGGGCGCGGATTGAGCAGTTCTTC.

The chain joins TRBV18 to TRBJ1-5; the match to TRBD1 covers 8 bases. Germline CDR1 is KGHSH and CDR2 is LQKENI. The V segment lost 5 bases and the J segment 6 bases; nucleotides outside the gene matches: 6. The CDR3 sequence is 14 residues long. CDR3 coding DNA: TGTGCCAGCTCAGATTCAGGGGGCTTTCAGCCCCAGCATTTT. Amino acids: CASSDSGGFQPQHF.

In this sample, this clonotype turned up a few times. V and J are TRBV28 and TRBJ1-5, with D possibly being TRBD1 (6 bases). V dropped 3 bases and J dropped 3 bases, with 9 bases sitting between them. CDR1 is MDHEN and CDR2 is SYDVKM in the germline V gene. This CDR3 has 14 amino acids. This chain's CDR3 is CASSFSGDNQPQHF. Here the CDR3 DNA reads TGTGCCAGCAGTTTTTCAGGGGACAATCAGCCCCAGCATTTT. The complete variable domain, with remaining parts taken from reference TRBV28 and TRBJ1-5, reads DVKVTQSSRYLVKRTGEKVFLECVQDMDHENMFWYRQDPGLGLRLIYFSYDVKMKEKGDIPEGYSVSREKKERFSLILESASTNQTSMYLCASSFSGDNQPQHFGDGTRLSIL.

This rearrangement joins TRBV28 to TRBJ1-3, with D perhaps TRBD1 (5 bases). Looked up from germline, CDR1 is MDHEN and CDR2 is SYDVKM. Trimming took off 4 bases at V and 0 bases at J, with 13 bases between the two ends. CDR3 size: 16 residues. This CDR3 reads CASSSGGHISGNTIYF. The CDR3 nucleotides read TGTGCCAGCAGTTCCGGCGGACACATCTCTGGAAACACCATATATTTT.

The chain links TRBV12-3 or TRBV12-4 to TRBJ1-5; maybe TRBD1 (5 bases). Trimming took 0 bases from V and 0 from J, leaving 15 bases between them. The CDR3 length is 18 residues. CDR3 nucleotides: TGTGCCAGCAGTTTAGCGGAGACAGTCGACTATAGCAATCAGCCCCAGCATTTT. It encodes CASSLAETVDYSNQPQHF.

The chain uses TRBV28 and TRBJ1-4; D is possibly TRBD1 (6 bases). The CDR3 runs 14 residues. Germline values: CDR1 MDHEN, CDR2 SYDVKM. Trimming removed 2 bases at V and 8 bases at J, with 12 bases between. CDR3 loop: CASSLLTGTEKLFF. Written as DNA, the CDR3 is TGTGCCAGCAGTTTACTAACCGGGACAGAAAAACTGTTTTTT.

A few counts support this clonotype. The rearrangement links TRBV28 to TRBJ1-1; TRBD1 is a possible D gene (5 bases). Deletions cut 6 bases from V and 1 base from J, with 9 bases between. Germline lookup yields CDR1 MDHEN and CDR2 SYDVKM. This CDR3 is built from 13 residues. CDR3 nucleotide sequence: TGTGCCAGCAGGGGACGGTGGAACACTGAAGCTTTCTTT. Residues: CASRGRWNTEAFF.

This clonotype was observed a handful of times. The rearrangement joins TRBV5-4 to TRBJ2-6; D is undetermined. The length of the CDR3 is 17 residues. Germline assignment: CDR1 SGHNT and CDR2 YYREEE (reference sequence). Trimming cost V 0 bases and J 1 base, with 11 bases left between them. CDR3 bases: TGTGCCAGCAGCTTGGGACGCGCACCGTCTGGGGCCAACGTCCTGACTTTC. Translating it yields CASSLGRAPSGANVLTF.

The V call is TRBV6-1, the J call TRBJ2-5, with 9 nucleotides matching TRBD1. With V trimmed by 5 bases and J by 2 bases, 3 bases remained unmatched. The germline V gene has CDR1 MNHNS and CDR2 SASEGT. The CDR3 is made up of 14 amino acids. CDR3 nucleotide sequence: TGTGCCAGCAGTACCGGGACAGGGCAAGAGACCCAGTACTTC. Protein product: CASSTGTGQETQYF.

The CDR3 here is CSAMDRGPAGSQHF. For the CDR3, the DNA is TGCAGTGCAATGGACAGGGGGCCCGCGGGGTCCCAGCATTTT. The V gene is TRBV20-1, the J gene TRBJ1-5; TRBD1 matches 11 bases. There are 14 residues in the CDR3. V lost 6 bases, J lost 11 bases, and 12 bases stayed unmatched. CDR1 is DFQATT and CDR2 is SNEGSKA in the germline V gene (reference sequence).

The V and J genes are TRBV12-3 or TRBV12-4 and TRBJ2-3; no definite D call. The CDR3 runs 14 residues. V was clipped by 7 bases and J by 0 bases, with 11 bases between them. CDR3 nucleotide sequence: TGTGCCAGCAATGTGGGCGGCAGCACAGATACGCAGTATTTT. Translated: CASNVGGSTDTQYF.

The chain carries TRBV5-1 and TRBJ1-5; 7 bases match TRBD1. Germline V CDR1 and CDR2: SGHRS, YFSETQ. The CDR3 has 15 residues. V shed 4 bases, J shed 5 bases, and the junction held 9 bases outside the gene matches. The CDR3 here is CASSPWGTEDQPQHF. CDR3 coding DNA: TGCGCCAGCAGCCCCTGGGGGACAGAAGATCAGCCCCAGCATTTT. Supplemented by reference TRBV5-1 and TRBJ1-5, the full variable domain reads KAGVTQTPRYLIKTRGQQVTLSCSPISGHRSVSWYQQTPGQGLQFLFEYFSETQRNKGNFPGRFSGRQFSNSRSEMNVSTLELGDSALYLCASSPWGTEDQPQHFGDGTRLSIL.

The chain links TRBV28 to TRBJ2-7, with D unclear. The CDR3 spans 13 residues. V was shortened by 4 bases and J by 0 bases, with 7 bases between the two germline ends. Germline CDR1 and CDR2: MDHEN and SYDVKM. The CDR3 sequence: CASSSRSSYEQYF. The CDR3 DNA sequence: TGTGCCAGCAGTTCCCGGAGCTCCTACGAGCAGTACTTC.